This T cell receptor beta chain was captured by sequencing in a study of cytomegalovirus exposure and HLA in healthy donors. For this clone: Its antigen is unidentified.

The PCR contained 60 Vbeta and 13 Jbeta primers. Libraries were prepared by immunoSEQ multiplex PCR; TCRdb keeps only in-frame clonotypes and omits some of them. The sample records roughly 180,000 clones, 75% to 85% being singletons. Notes on the study in general: Highest at DRB1 and lowest at HLA-C, TCR association rates differed among HLA loci in a later analysis. In a later analysis, V- and J-gene trimming of beta chains associated with a DCLRE1C missense variant, replicated independently. No immune exposure information besides CMV serostatus was available. Data from an earlier analysis indicated that most TCR beta V segments were productive either about 87% or about 30% of the time.

The receptor comes from a woman aged 25 to 39 in good health and CMV-seropositive. The sequenced sample was PBMCs.

This CDR3 reads CASSSDSGADTQYF. CDR3 nucleotides: TGTGCCAGCAGCTCCGATAGCGGGGCCGATACGCAGTATTTT. The V gene is TRBV11-2, the J gene TRBJ2-3, with 8 bases fitting TRBD2. This CDR3 has 14 residues. Germline V gene sequence: CDR1 SGHAT, CDR2 FQNNGV. Losses at the gene ends were 4 bases for V and 6 bases for J; bases not matched to a gene: 6.